The 17 T cell receptor beta chains below were found in one sample sequenced in a study of regulatory T cells in long-lasting Graves disease. Investigators prepared the TCR beta libraries by applying iRepertoire HTBI primers and Arm-PCR of CDR3 regions. MiXCR, applied by TCRdb to the multiplex PCR reads, yields one record per CDR3 protein. The sample lists around 420,000 distinct CDR3 sequences; around 15% were seen once. Time point denoted: newly diagnosed GD, antithyroid drugs for less than 3 months. PBMC-derived RNA was used for the TCR library. The source was peripheral blood mononuclear cells (PBMCs), collected at new diagnosis, from a patient treated with antithyroid drugs. The receptor source for this set is a female donor with Graves disease.

V usage is TRBV7-2 and J usage is TRBJ2-5, with 11 bases lining up with TRBD2. The CDR3 contains 16 residues. V dropped 1 base and J dropped 5; count of bases not matched to a gene: 6. Germline V lookup: CDR1 SGHTA, CDR2 FQGNSA. As DNA, the CDR3 is TGTGCCAGCAGCTTAGTCTTAGCGGGAGGGCGCGAGACCCAGTACTTC. It specifies CASSLVLAGGRETQYF.

This clonotype was detected many times. The chain has TRBV27 and TRBJ1-1; no clear D. The length of the CDR3 is 15 residues. Germline V CDR1 and CDR2: MNHEY, SMNVEV (reference sequence). Trimming shortened V by 5 bases and J by 0 bases, and 13 bases separated the two germline ends. The CDR3 DNA follows: TGTGCCAGCAGTCTGCAGAGAACCATGAACACTGAAGCTTTCTTT. Encoded protein: CASSLQRTMNTEAFF.

This clonotype showed up many times. The chain has TRBV11-3 and TRBJ2-1; 11 bases agree with TRBD2. The CDR3 has 18 residues. The V gene end was trimmed by 0 bases and the J gene end by 10 bases; junction bases not matched to a gene: 14. The V gene's germline CDR1 is SGHNT and CDR2 YENEEA. CDR3 loop: CASSLEALAGGPPGEQFF. The CDR3 coding sequence is TGTGCCAGCAGCTTAGAGGCGCTAGCGGGGGGCCCCCCGGGAGAGCAGTTCTTC. The full variable domain, in which reference TRBV11-3 and TRBJ2-1 provide the parts outside the CDR3, is EAGVVQSPRYKIIEKKQPVAFWCNPISGHNTLYWYLQNLGQGPELLIRYENEEAVDDSQLPKDRFSAERLKGVDSTLKIQPAELGDSAVYLCASSLEALAGGPPGEQFFGPGTRLTVL.

Points on this clonotype: A read error is possible here, since a much larger clone lies one base away. This CDR3 is missing its conserved last phenylalanine or tryptophan, likely due to a read error. The chain employs TRBV24-1 and TRBJ2-3, with a weak D call TRBD1 (6 bases). Germline lookup yields CDR1 KGHDR and CDR2 SFDVKD. This CDR3 spans 14 amino acids. V was pared by 4 bases and J by 6 bases, with 13 bases between. The CDR3 DNA reads TGTGCCACCAGTGAAAATACAGGGAGCGATACGCAGTATTCT. Protein product: CATSENTGSDTQYS.

This clonotype was recorded many times. The chain links TRBV5-1 to TRBJ2-3; no clear D gene. This CDR3 region has 15 residues. The germline gives CDR1 SGHRS, CDR2 YFSETQ. V shed 2 bases and J shed 1 base, with 11 bases lying between them. This CDR3 is CASSLSSARTDTQYF. The CDR3, as DNA: TGCGCCAGCAGCTTATCGTCTGCCCGCACAGATACGCAGTATTTT.

The chain has TRBV6-2 or TRBV6-3 and TRBJ1-2; no clear D. Germline V CDR1 and CDR2: MNHEY, SVGEGT. The CDR3 has 15 residues. The germline V and J ends were trimmed by 4 bases and 0 bases, with 12 bases remaining between them. The CDR3 is CASSLSAAANYGYTF. Here the CDR3 DNA reads TGTGCCAGCAGTTTATCGGCGGCAGCTAACTATGGCTACACCTTC.

This clonotype was counted once. The gene calls are TRBV2 and TRBJ1-6; maybe TRBD1 (5 bases). The length of the CDR3 is 14 residues. V dropped 7 bases and J dropped 7 bases, with 14 bases sitting between them. Germline assignment: CDR1 SNHLY and CDR2 FYNNEI. The CDR3 DNA reads as TGTGCCAGCAAGCTAGCCAGGGAAAATTCACCCCTCCACTTT. Its translation: CASKLARENSPLHF.

This clonotype was seen ten or more times. The J gene is TRBJ1-6, the V gene TRBV6-1, with no clear D. This CDR3 is 15 amino acids long. V was clipped by 5 bases and J by 6 bases, with 14 bases between them. The germline V gene has CDR1 MNHNS and CDR2 SASEGT. CDR3 nucleotides: TGTGCCAGCAGTCCCCCCACAGACGGTAATTCACCCCTCCACTTT. Residues: CASSPPTDGNSPLHF.

This clonotype was picked up a small number of times. The genes are TRBV4-2 and TRBJ1-3, with 8 bases fitting TRBD1. This CDR3 is 16 amino acids long. The trim removed 4 bases at V and 0 bases at J, leaving 5 bases unmatched. CDR1 and CDR2 (germline): LGHNA, YNFKEQ. CDR3 nucleotide sequence: TGTGCCAGCAGCCCGGGACAGGTCGTCTCTGGAAACACCATATATTTT. Translated: CASSPGQVVSGNTIYF.

This clonotype was counted many times. The V gene is TRBV30, the J gene TRBJ1-1; D call uncertain. Trimming stripped 5 bases from V and 0 bases from J, with 13 bases between. The CDR3 runs 14 residues. Germline CDR1 reads GTSNPN; CDR2 reads SVGIG (reference sequence). In DNA form, the CDR3 reads TGTGCCTGGGTAGTTAGTTTCGTGAACACTGAAGCTTTCTTT. Translated: CAWVVSFVNTEAFF.

CDR3 nucleotide sequence: TGCAGCGTTGAAGATCTGGGGCTAGCGGGAGGGCTGACAAAGTCAGACATTCAGTACTTC. It translates to CSVEDLGLAGGLTKSDIQYF. The genes are TRBV29-1 and TRBJ2-4; TRBD2 matches at 12 bases. CDR3 length: 20 residues. Germline assignment: CDR1 SQVTM and CDR2 ANQGSEA. Unmatched junction bases numbered 20, after V lost 0 bases and J lost 8 bases.

This clonotype was seen more than once but under ten times. The chain couples TRBV3-1 to TRBJ2-7; D unresolved. Germline V lookup: CDR1 LGHDT, CDR2 YNNKEL (reference sequence). V was clipped by 6 bases and J by 1 base, with 10 bases between them. The CDR3 spans 13 residues. The CDR3 spells CASSYGTSYEQYF. CDR3 DNA sequence: TGTGCCAGCAGTTACGGAACATCCTACGAGCAGTACTTC.

For this clonotype: A much larger clone lies one base from this, so it may be a read error. The chain employs TRBV4-1 and TRBJ1-5; D is perhaps TRBD1 (5 bases). Germline-derived CDR1 and CDR2 are MGHRA and YSYEKL. The CDR3 totals 14 residues. Deletions cut 1 base from V and 9 bases from J, with 13 bases between. This CDR3 is CASSQVAGTRPQHF. In DNA, the CDR3 is TGCGCCAGCAGCCAAGTAGCAGGGACTCGGCCCCAGCATTTT.

This clonotype was counted many times. V usage is TRBV2 and J usage is TRBJ1-1; D unclear. Deletions cut 6 bases from V and 2 bases from J, with 16 bases between. CDR3 size: 15 residues. Germline V gene data show CDR1 as SNHLY and CDR2 as FYNNEI. CDR3 in amino acids: CASRESPGPNTEAFF. The CDR3, as DNA: TGTGCCAGCAGAGAAAGTCCTGGACCCAACACTGAAGCTTTCTTT.

Comment on this clonotype: A read error is possible here, since a much larger clone lies one base away. The chain combines TRBV29-1 with TRBJ2-3; 11 positions match TRBD2. This CDR3 is built from 15 residues. Germline V lookup: CDR1 SQVTM, CDR2 ANQGSEA. The CDR3 bases are TGCAGCGTTGCTACTAGCGGGAGTAGCCCAGATACGCAGTGTTTT. The encoded protein is CSVATSGSSPDTQCF.

The sample holds many counts of this clonotype. V usage is TRBV7-2 and J usage is TRBJ2-7; the D gene is possibly TRBD2 (6 bases). This CDR3 has 15 amino acids. The germline CDR1 and CDR2 sequences are SGHTA and FQGNSA. V lost 1 base, J lost 4 bases, and 14 bases lay in between. The CDR3 loop is CASSLVVSGRYEQYF. For the CDR3, the DNA is TGTGCCAGCAGCTTAGTAGTTTCAGGGAGGTACGAGCAGTACTTC.

The rearrangement joins TRBV7-2 to TRBJ1-1; 9 bases match TRBD1. The CDR3 loop spans 24 amino acids. From germline, CDR1 is SGHTA and CDR2 FQGNSA. Trimming at V came to 2 bases and at J to 1 base, leaving 29 bases not matched to a gene. CDR3 DNA: TGTGCCAGCAGCTTACCCCGGGACAGGGAGGAAGGGCCGCTTCCCTGGTGGTCGAACACTGAAGCTTTCTTT. Residues: CASSLPRDREEGPLPWWSNTEAFF.